This T cell receptor (beta chain) appears in the sequencing data of a study of control samples from healthy donors and cancer patients. Using immunoSEQ multiplex PCR, the repertoire was profiled, and TCRdb retains in-frame clones only, with some absent. In all, the sample yields roughly 200,000 clones. The CDR3 runs 13 residues. Germline CDR1 is SGHAT and CDR2 is FQNNGV. Trimming removed 2 bases at V and 0 bases at J, with 4 bases between. This chain uses TRBV11-2 with TRBJ1-1, with unresolved D. The source of this sequence is a woman aged 25-40 years in good health. Sequencing input: blood. DNA for the CDR3: TGTGCCAGCAGCTTAAGGCTGAACACTGAAGCTTTCTTT. This translates into CASSLRLNTEAFF.